The clone carrying this T cell receptor (beta chain) was seen a handful of times. Its specificity is not known. The data derive from a study of cytomegalovirus exposure and HLA in healthy donors. General study results and limits: An Asian-associated ancestry cluster reportedly showed fewer N-insertions than the roughly 700-donor mean in a later analysis.

The study ran its PCR with 60 Vbeta and 13 Jbeta primers. Sequencing used immunoSEQ multiplex PCR; TCRdb keeps in-frame clones, though not all of them. The sample shows roughly 150,000 clones, 50% to 75% of them seen only once. The germline V gene has CDR1 SGHRS and CDR2 YFSETQ. There are 14 residues in the CDR3. Trimming removed 4 bases from V and 0 bases from J, with 11 bases in between. This clonotype was obtained from a young woman in good health and CMV-seropositive. The chain recombines TRBV5-1 with TRBJ2-7; weak D call: TRBD2 (5 bases). Specimen: PBMCs. CDR3 protein: CASSVAGSSYEQYF. As DNA, the CDR3 is TGCGCCAGCAGCGTGGCGGGTTCCTCCTACGAGCAGTACTTC.